This TCR beta chain was found in a study of blood T cell repertoires in COVID-19. Across the study: Nucleic acid was either cDNA or gDNA, and it came from T cells, B-cell-depleted T cells, or PBMCs.

The protocol was immunoSEQ multiplex PCR, while the TCRdb copy is restricted to in-frame clones and leaves out a portion. Found here are under 100,000 clones, around 87% of them singletons; the top ten hold around 5%. The receptor was derived from a man between 35 and 55 years old with acute or convalescent COVID-19. The sequenced sample consisted of peripheral blood.

The CDR3 nucleotides read TGTGCCAGCAGTTCAGAAAGGACAGGGGACTCCTACGAGCAGTACTTC. It encodes CASSSERTGDSYEQYF. The genes are TRBV27 and TRBJ2-7; 9 nucleotides align to TRBD1. Germline CDR1 and CDR2: MNHEY and SMNVEV (reference sequence). The CDR3 totals 16 residues. V dropped 4 bases and J dropped 0; count of bases not matched to a gene: 7.